Listed below are T cell receptor beta chains from one sample, sequenced in a study of metastatic and nonmetastatic thyroid tumors. TCRdb re-called the PCR reads via MiXCR. The sample gives around 30,000 clones, about 19% of which show up once; over 6.5% is in the top ten. The sequenced sample consisted of blood. These receptors all come from a female donor with papillary thyroid cancer or a benign thyroid nodule (not recorded which). Some clones in this sample may be carry-over from other donors' samples. Both conserved end residues are part of each CDR3. The D gene is left open where the match is weak. The size of a clone is reported for some rows only, either as once, few or many, or as a class for expanded clones.

TRBV6-1	TRBJ2-7	-	-	TGTGCCAGCAGCCGAATCCGGGACGAGCAGTACTTC	CASSRIRDEQYF
TRBV30	TRBJ1-1	TRBD1	many	TGTGCCTGGAGTAAGGTTTCGGGACAGGGCTTGAAGCTTTTCTTT	CAWSKVSGQGLKLFF
TRBV18	TRBJ1-4	-	many	TGTGCCAGCTCACAGGGGTCACCCCGAACTAATGAAAAACTGTTTTTT	CASSQGSPRTNEKLFF
TRBV20-1	TRBJ1-6	-	-	TGCAGTGCTGCACAGGGTTTGGATTCACCCCTCCACTTT	CSAAQGLDSPLHF
TRBV6-6	TRBJ1-1	-	-	TGTGCCATCAGTTACCAAAGGGGTGCTGAAGCTTTCTTT	CAISYQRGAEAFF
TRBV6-1	TRBJ2-3	-	-	TGTGCCAGCAGTGAAAAGACGGCAGGGCCTGATACGCAGTATTTT	CASSEKTAGPDTQYF
TRBV27	TRBJ1-6	-	-	TGTGCCAGCAGGGCCCTTGGGGGTTCACCCCTCCACTTT	CASRALGGSPLHF
TRBV7-8	TRBJ2-7	TRBD2	-	TGTGCCAGCAGCTTAGCGAGGGGACTAGTTTCCTACGAGCAGTACTTC	CASSLARGLVSYEQYF
TRBV7-8	TRBJ1-2	-	-	TGTGCCAGCAGCTTAGAGGGGGTGAAGGGCTACACCTTC	CASSLEGVKGYTF
TRBV13	TRBJ2-1	-	many	TGTGCCAGCAGCCGGGGAGTCCCTCGCAATGAGCAGTTCTTC	CASSRGVPRNEQFF
TRBV5-1	TRBJ1-6	-	many	TGCGCCAGCAGCTTGGCTTCCGCAGGGATGGGATCACCCCTCCACTTT	CASSLASAGMGSPLHF
TRBV10-1	TRBJ2-3	TRBD2	many	TGCGCCAGCGGTCGACTGGCTGAGCGGGGGATCACAGATACGCAGTATTTT	CASGRLAERGITDTQYF
TRBV11-2	TRBJ2-7	-	-	TGTGCCAGCAGCTTATACAGGTTCTACGAGCAGTACTTC	CASSLYRFYEQYF
TRBV6-5	TRBJ2-7	-	few	TGTGCCAGCAGTTACTTCGTCCGTAACACCTACGAGCAGTACTTC	CASSYFVRNTYEQYF
TRBV9	TRBJ1-1	-	many	TGTGCCAGCAGCGTAACGCCACACAGGGAAGCTTTCTTT	CASSVTPHREAFF
TRBV6-1	TRBJ2-1	-	many	TGTGCCAGCGGGGTGCTAGGGGGGCCTTCCAATGAGCAGTTCTTC	CASGVLGGPSNEQFF
TRBV28	TRBJ1-4	-	-	TGTGCCAGCAGTTTTTTTCTTAATGAAAAACTGTTTTTT	CASSFFLNEKLFF
TRBV19	TRBJ2-1	TRBD2	few	TGTGCCAGTAGTGAGACTAGCGGGACCTACAATGAGCAGTTCTTC	CASSETSGTYNEQFF
TRBV20-1	TRBJ1-6	TRBD1	medium-sized	TGCAGTGCTAACTTCGGACAGGGCCGTAATTCACCCCTCCACTTT	CSANFGQGRNSPLHF
TRBV5-1	TRBJ1-1	-	many	TGCGCCAGCAGCTTGGAGGGGGAGGGGAGCACTGAAGCTTTCTTT	CASSLEGEGSTEAFF
TRBV6-1	TRBJ2-7	-	many	TGTGCCAGCAGTGAGGGCGGGGCCACCCCTTGGGAGCAGTACTTC	CASSEGGATPWEQYF
TRBV7-6	TRBJ1-2	-	-	TGTGCCAGCAGCCTCACTCCGGAGGCGGGGGGCAACACCTTC	CASSLTPEAGGNTF
TRBV5-1	TRBJ2-7	-	-	TGCGCCAGCAGTCTCGGGCCTTCGGAGCAGTACTTC	CASSLGPSEQYF
TRBV27	TRBJ2-3	-	few	TGTGCCAGCAGTTTTGGCGACCGGGACATTTTAACAGATACGCAGTATTTT	CASSFGDRDILTDTQYF
TRBV7-9	TRBJ1-4	-	many	TGTGCCAGCAGCCTATACCTGGAAAAACTGTTTTTT	CASSLYLEKLFF
TRBV20-1	TRBJ2-7	-	few	TGCAGTGCCCCGCATAGGGGGATTAGCTCCTACGAGCAGTACTTC	CSAPHRGISSYEQYF
TRBV6-5	TRBJ2-2	TRBD2	medium-sized	TGTGCCAGCAGTTACTCGGCTAGCGGTGCGAACACCGGGGAGCTGTTTTTT	CASSYSASGANTGELFF
TRBV11-2	TRBJ1-2	-	medium-sized	TGTGCCAGCAGCTTAGATCGGGGGCCCTATGGCTACACCTTC	CASSLDRGPYGYTF
TRBV30	TRBJ2-1	-	many	TGTGCCTGGAGTCGCGACAATGAGCAGTTCTTC	CAWSRDNEQFF
TRBV28	TRBJ2-7	-	many	TGTGCCAGCAGTCCGCCTCCTGGGGAGCAGTACTTC	CASSPPPGEQYF
TRBV2	TRBJ1-5	-	once	TGTGCCAGCAGCTTAGCCGGGATTCAACCGAGTCAGCCCCAGCATTTT	CASSLAGIQPSQPQHF
TRBV4-1	TRBJ2-7	-	medium-sized	TGCGCCAGCAGCCAGGGGGTGGGGGTATCCTACGAGCAGTACTTC	CASSQGVGVSYEQYF
TRBV19	TRBJ1-5	TRBD1	many	TGTGCCAGTACCCGGGACAGGGGGCTAAATCAGCCCCAGCATTTT	CASTRDRGLNQPQHF
TRBV13	TRBJ1-1	TRBD1	few	TGTGCCAGCAGCCGACAGGGACAGAACACTGAAGCTTTCTTT	CASSRQGQNTEAFF
TRBV6-2/TRBV6-3	TRBJ1-2	-	-	TGTGCCAGCAGTTACACGGGCAGGGGCTATGGCTACACCTTC	CASSYTGRGYGYTF
TRBV19	TRBJ2-7	TRBD1	few	TGCGCCAGTAGTAACAGGGGGCACGGCGAGCAGTACTTC	CASSNRGHGEQYF
TRBV6-1	TRBJ2-7	TRBD1	many	TGTGCCAGCACCTCTGGGGTGGCAGGGGGCTACGAGCAGTACTTC	CASTSGVAGGYEQYF
TRBV5-1	TRBJ1-1	-	-	TGCGCCAGCAGTGGGGGCTTAACTGAAGCTTTCTTT	CASSGGLTEAFF
TRBV24-1	TRBJ1-4	-	few	TGTGTCACTACTAACTGGACAGAGCCTGAAAAACTGTTTTTT	CVTTNWTEPEKLFF
TRBV15	TRBJ2-5	-	medium-sized	TGTGCCACCAGTCCCTCCTACGGGGAGACCCAGTACTTC	CATSPSYGETQYF
TRBV11-2	TRBJ1-1	TRBD1	many	TGTGCCAGCAGCTTAGAGGTAATGGGACAGTCGTTCACTGAAGCTTTCTTT	CASSLEVMGQSFTEAFF
TRBV5-1	TRBJ1-1	TRBD1	many	TGCGCCAGCAGCTACTTGACAGGGGGCACTGAAGCTTTCTTT	CASSYLTGGTEAFF
TRBV20-1	TRBJ1-2	TRBD1	many	TGCAGTGCTAGGATTCCGGGACAGGATTATGGCTACACCTTC	CSARIPGQDYGYTF
TRBV2	TRBJ2-7	-	many	TGTGCCAGCAGCCCCCACCACGAGCAGTACTTC	CASSPHHEQYF
TRBV6-4	TRBJ2-2	-	many	TGTGCCAGCAGTGACCTGGGAGGAACCGGGGAGCTGTTTTTT	CASSDLGGTGELFF
TRBV28	TRBJ1-1	TRBD1	few	TGTGCCAGCACTCGACCGGGACAGGGGGCGGCTGAAGCTTTCTTT	CASTRPGQGAAEAFF
TRBV7-9	TRBJ1-1	TRBD1	many	TGTGCCAGCAGCCAACGGGACAGGGGAGTGACTTTCTTT	CASSQRDRGVTFF
TRBV6-2/TRBV6-3	TRBJ2-7	-	-	TGTGCCAGCACTATTGATGGTAGCCTCGGCGAGCAGTACTTC	CASTIDGSLGEQYF
TRBV3-1	TRBJ1-6	-	-	TGTGCCAGCAGCCAGGGGGATATGGAAGTCGTCTTT	CASSQGDMEVVF
TRBV9	TRBJ2-5	TRBD2	many	TGTGCCAGCAGCGTGGGGACTAGCGGGGGCCCGGGGCCAGGGGCCCAGTACTTC	CASSVGTSGGPGPGAQYF
TRBV9	TRBJ1-5	-	-	TGTGCCAGCAGCGTAGAGGGGGATTGGATTCAGCCCCAGCATTTT	CASSVEGDWIQPQHF
TRBV4-2	TRBJ2-7	TRBD1	-	TGTGCCAGCAGCCAAGAGGAAGACAGGGCTGGCTACGAGCAGTACTTC	CASSQEEDRAGYEQYF
TRBV5-6	TRBJ2-2	TRBD2	few	TGTGCCAGCAGCGGGACTAGCGGGACCGGGGAGCTGTTTTTT	CASSGTSGTGELFF
TRBV3-1	TRBJ1-2	-	many	TGTGCCAGCAGCCCCTCGAGGGATGGTAATTCTGGCTACACCTTC	CASSPSRDGNSGYTF
TRBV27	TRBJ2-3	TRBD1	many	TGTGCCAGCAACGGACAGGGGAGGAGGGGCACAGATACGCAGTATTTT	CASNGQGRRGTDTQYF
TRBV3-1	TRBJ2-5	-	many	TGTGCCAGCAGCCAAGATGGTGAGGGGGTGACAGTTCAAGAGACCCAGTACTTC	CASSQDGEGVTVQETQYF
TRBV6-5	TRBJ1-5	TRBD1	many	TGTGCCAGCAGTTACTTAGGGACAGGGGGGCAGCCCCAGCATTTT	CASSYLGTGGQPQHF
TRBV2	TRBJ1-1	-	many	TGTGCCAGCAGCAGCCCGAACACTGAAGCTTTCTTT	CASSSPNTEAFF
TRBV3-1	TRBJ1-2	-	many	TGTGCCAGCAGCCCCGGGACCGCCTATGGCTACACCTTC	CASSPGTAYGYTF